What follows are 14 T cell receptor beta chains derived from one specimen sequenced in a study of cytomegalovirus exposure and HLA in healthy donors. The PCR used 60 Vbeta and 13 Jbeta primers. Measured with immunoSEQ multiplex PCR; TCRdb has only the in-frame clones, and not every one. The table includes about 140,000 clones, just under 85% detected once. Specimen: PBMCs. These receptors were taken from a woman aged 40-49 years in good health and CMV-seronegative.

This clone was observed once. Other DNA sequences in this sample translate to the same CDR3. V gene TRBV18 combines with J gene TRBJ2-7, with TRBD2 matching 10 bases. After removal of 2 bases from V and 4 bases from J, the junction contained 11 bases not matched to a gene. Germline CDR1 and CDR2: KGHSH and LQKENI. The CDR3 covers 17 residues. CDR3 nucleotides: TGTGCCAGCTCACCATCAGGGACTAGCGCCGTACCTTACGAGCAGTACTTC. Protein sequence: CASSPSGTSAVPYEQYF.

The chain combines TRBV15 with TRBJ1-3; D may be TRBD1 (6 bases). The CDR3 loop spans 17 amino acids. The V gene's germline CDR1 is LNHNV and CDR2 YYDKDF (reference sequence). V lost 3 bases, J lost 0 bases, and 15 bases lay in between. CDR3 in DNA: TGTGCCACCAGCAGGAAAGGACAGACTCTCTCTGGAAACACCATATATTTT. It yields the protein CATSRKGQTLSGNTIYF.

To note about this clone: At one boundary the junction diverges from the germline segment, which might be a read error. The V gene is TRBV7-9, the J gene TRBJ2-7; D might be TRBD2 (6 bases). Per the germline V gene, CDR1 is SEHNR and CDR2 is FQNEAQ (reference sequence). This CDR3 has 15 amino acids. The CDR3 loop is CSSSYLGGTRYEQYF. As DNA, the CDR3 is TGTTCCAGCAGCTACCTAGGAGGGACTCGGTACGAGCAGTACTTC.

J is TRBJ2-6 and V is TRBV5-8, with TRBD1 matching over 9 bases. Germline CDR1 SGHTS, CDR2 YDEGEE. The CDR3 loop spans 15 amino acids. V was clipped by 4 bases and J by 3 bases; unmatched bases: 2. Here the CDR3 reads CASSRTGDGANVLTF. The CDR3 nucleotides are TGTGCCAGCAGCCGGACAGGGGATGGGGCCAACGTCCTGACTTTC.

The chain employs TRBV14 and TRBJ1-2; no firm D call. From germline, CDR1 is SGHDN and CDR2 FVKESK. Trimming cost V 1 base and J 5 bases, with 11 bases left between them. The CDR3 is 14 amino acids. The DNA for the CDR3 is TGTGCCAGCAGCCAAGCCCCCGGGGTATATGGCTACACCTTC. Translated, it gives CASSQAPGVYGYTF.

There are a few counts of this clone. The CDR3 is CAIRPGQGLIRAETQYF. Here the CDR3 DNA reads TGTGCCATCAGACCGGGACAGGGGCTTATCCGGGCGGAGACCCAGTACTTC. The J gene is TRBJ2-5, the V gene TRBV10-3, with 10 bases that match TRBD1. The CDR3 runs to 17 residues. Losses at the gene ends were 6 bases for V and 5 bases for J; bases not matched to a gene: 15. CDR1 is ENHRY, CDR2 SYGVKD, per germline.

This clone was counted a single time. The V call is TRBV2, the J call TRBJ1-5; D unresolved. The V end was cut by 3 bases, the J end by 0 bases, with 3 bases between. The CDR3 loop spans 13 amino acids. CDR1 is SNHLY and CDR2 is FYNNEI in the germline V gene. Here the CDR3 reads CASSDSSNQPQHF. CDR3 coding DNA: TGTGCCAGCAGTGACAGTAGCAATCAGCCCCAGCATTTT.

This sequence joins TRBV7-2 and TRBJ2-1; the match to TRBD2 covers 15 bases. The V segment lost 4 bases and the J segment 6 bases; nucleotides outside the gene matches: 7. The CDR3 extends over 17 amino acids. The germline V gene has CDR1 SGHTA and CDR2 FQGNSA. The CDR3 DNA sequence: TGTGCCAGCAGCTACCCGGGACTAGCGGGAGGCCTCAATGAGCAGTTCTTC. It specifies CASSYPGLAGGLNEQFF. The entire variable domain, with the rest obtained from reference TRBV7-2 and TRBJ2-1, is as follows: GAGVSQSPSNKVTEKGKDVELRCDPISGHTALYWYRQSLGQGLEFLIYFQGNSAPDKSGLPSDRFSAERTGGSVSTLTIQRTQQEDSAVYLCASSYPGLAGGLNEQFFGPGTRLTVL.

The chain uses TRBV6-5 and TRBJ2-3; a weak D match, TRBD2 (5 bases). CDR1 is MNHEY, CDR2 SVGAGI, per germline. The CDR3 totals 14 residues. The ends were cut back, 0 bases at V and 5 bases at J, with 9 bases in the middle. This chain's CDR3 is CASSYSTKRDTQYF. The CDR3 bases are TGTGCCAGCAGTTACTCGACTAAGCGAGATACGCAGTATTTT.

The rearrangement links TRBV5-4 to TRBJ2-7; D not certain. Trimming took off 1 base at V and 2 bases at J, with 7 bases between the two ends. Germline V gives CDR1 SGHNT, CDR2 YYREEE (reference sequence). This CDR3 is 13 amino acids long. CDR3 amino acids: CASSLTPPYEQYF. The CDR3 coding sequence is TGTGCCAGCAGCTTGACACCCCCCTACGAGCAGTACTTC.

The rearrangement joins TRBV18 to TRBJ1-2, with 7 bases lining up with TRBD1. The V gene's germline CDR1 is KGHSH and CDR2 LQKENI. Trimming removed 4 bases from V and 5 bases from J; junction bases left unmatched: 16. The CDR3 totals 17 residues. This CDR3 is CASSRDLFGQGEYGYTF. The CDR3 DNA reads TGTGCCAGCTCACGTGACTTGTTCGGGCAGGGGGAATATGGCTACACCTTC.

V usage is TRBV29-1 and J usage is TRBJ2-2; a possible D gene is TRBD1 (5 bases). CDR1 is SQVTM, CDR2 ANQGSEA, per germline. The CDR3 length is 14 residues. V lost 4 bases to trimming and J lost 3 bases, with 12 bases between them. The chain's CDR3 is CSVGRGTYTGELFF. Written as DNA, the CDR3 is TGCAGCGTTGGTAGGGGAACCTACACCGGGGAGCTGTTTTTT.

This chain connects TRBV5-1 to TRBJ2-5; 11 bases are shared with TRBD2. Trimming at V came to 3 bases and at J to 0 bases, leaving 4 bases not matched to a gene. Germline assignment: CDR1 SGHRS and CDR2 YFSETQ. The CDR3 totals 16 residues. The CDR3 is CASSSGTSGYQETQYF. CDR3 in DNA: TGCGCCAGCAGCTCTGGGACTAGCGGTTACCAAGAGACCCAGTACTTC.

This chain uses TRBV5-4 with TRBJ2-7; 9 nucleotides line up with TRBD2. There are 15 residues in the CDR3. In germline, CDR1 is SGHNT, CDR2 YYREEE (reference sequence). The trim removed 5 bases at V and 6 bases at J, leaving 12 bases unmatched. CDR3 residues: CASSQRDSGSIEQYF. CDR3 sequence (DNA): TGTGCCAGCAGTCAGAGAGATAGCGGGAGTATCGAGCAGTACTTC.